These 13 T cell receptor beta chains share one sample of origin, sequenced in a study of OX40 agonist ivuxolimab in advanced cancers. Libraries were prepared by immunoSEQ multiplex PCR; TCRdb keeps only in-frame clonotypes and omits some of them. The sample records under 25,000 clones, roughly 69% being singletons. The source was CD4+ or CD8+ T cells sorted from blood, collected in a trial of the OX40 agonist ivuxolimab. These receptors originate from an adult with an advanced solid tumor such as melanoma, head and neck, liver or kidney cancer.

The V gene is TRBV5-6, the J gene TRBJ2-1, with 9 bases lining up with TRBD2. CDR3 length: 19 amino acids. Germline V CDR1 and CDR2: SGHDT, YYEEEE. The V segment lost 1 base and the J segment 8 bases; nucleotides outside the gene matches: 19. The CDR3 DNA is TGTGCCAGCAGCTTGAGTTTTGGTAGCGGGAGTTCGAGGCTGTATGAGCAGTTCTTC. Its protein is CASSLSFGSGSSRLYEQFF.

This clone was picked up a small number of times. The chain has TRBV28 and TRBJ1-2; 7 nucleotides align to TRBD1. The ends lost 0 bases at V and 3 bases at J; junction bases unmatched: 4. Germline V gene data show CDR1 as MDHEN and CDR2 as SYDVKM. This CDR3 region has 15 residues. This chain's CDR3 is CASSLWAGGYYGYTF. The CDR3 DNA reads as TGTGCCAGCAGTTTATGGGCAGGGGGGTACTATGGCTACACCTTC.

In DNA form, the CDR3 reads TGTGCCAGCAGTTTATTACTAGCGGGGGGGCCTCACGAGCAGTACTTC. Its translation: CASSLLLAGGPHEQYF. The V call is TRBV27, the J call TRBJ2-7; TRBD2 aligns across 13 bases. The J segment lost 5 bases and the V segment lost 1 base, leaving 5 bases of the junction unmatched. The germline V gene has CDR1 MNHEY and CDR2 SMNVEV (reference sequence). CDR3 length: 16 residues.

V gene TRBV27 combines with J gene TRBJ1-5, with D tentatively TRBD1 (6 bases). The CDR3 runs 15 residues. The germline V gene encodes CDR1 MNHEY and CDR2 SMNVEV (reference sequence). V was clipped by 1 base and J by 3 bases, with 10 bases between them. CDR3 sequence: CASSLLGGPNQPQHF. For the CDR3, the DNA is TGTGCCAGCAGTTTATTGGGGGGGCCCAATCAGCCCCAGCATTTT.

This rearrangement joins TRBV5-4 to TRBJ1-4, with D hard to call. The V gene lost 0 bases and the J gene lost 4 bases, with 10 bases spanning the gap. Germline lookup yields CDR1 SGHNT and CDR2 YYREEE (reference sequence). The CDR3 is 15 amino acids. The CDR3: CASSLAPEYNEKLFF. The CDR3 nucleotides read TGTGCCAGCAGCTTGGCCCCAGAATATAATGAAAAACTGTTTTTT.

The V gene is TRBV18, the J gene TRBJ2-2; D is perhaps TRBD1 or TRBD2 (5 bases each). CDR1 KGHSH and CDR2 LQKENI come from the germline V gene. This CDR3 region has 13 residues. V lost 6 bases, J lost 4 bases, and 9 bases lay in between. CDR3 loop: CASSWDPTGELFF. CDR3 nucleotide sequence: TGTGCCAGCTCGTGGGACCCCACCGGGGAGCTGTTTTTT.

The V gene is TRBV10-2, the J gene TRBJ1-2, with no clear D. The CDR3 totals 15 residues. CDR1 is WSHSY and CDR2 is SAAADI in the germline V gene. Trimming shortened V by 1 base and J by 0 bases, and 9 bases separated the two germline ends. The CDR3 sequence: CASSEFGLANYGYTF. As DNA, the CDR3 is TGCGCCAGCAGTGAGTTCGGGTTAGCTAACTATGGCTACACCTTC.

This clone showed up just once. The rearrangement uses TRBV7-9 and TRBJ1-1; 8 nucleotides align to TRBD1. The length of the CDR3 is 14 residues. Germline V CDR1 and CDR2: SEHNR, FQNEAQ (reference sequence). Trimming removed 5 bases from V and 6 bases from J; junction bases left unmatched: 8. The CDR3 here is CASSPGTGPSEAFF. Here the CDR3 DNA reads TGTGCCAGCAGCCCGGGGACAGGTCCCTCTGAAGCTTTCTTT.

This chain joins TRBV27 and TRBJ1-2, with 7 nucleotides matching TRBD1. The CDR3 totals 13 residues. Germline V CDR1 and CDR2: MNHEY, SMNVEV (reference sequence). Trimming removed 2 bases from V and 5 bases from J; junction bases left unmatched: 2. The chain's CDR3 is CASSLQGGYGYTF. The DNA for the CDR3 is TGTGCCAGCAGTTTACAGGGGGGTTATGGCTACACCTTC.

This clone was detected only a few times. CDR3 coding DNA: TGTGCCAGTAGTGACTCGAGGGGGGATCCTGGCACTGAAGCTTTCTTT. Translation: CASSDSRGDPGTEAFF. The V call is TRBV19, the J call TRBJ1-1; perhaps TRBD1 as D (6 bases). The germline V and J ends were trimmed by 5 bases and 4 bases, with 20 bases remaining between them. The CDR3 sequence is 16 residues long. Germline CDR1 reads LNHDA; CDR2 reads SQIVND (reference sequence).

Relative to its sample, this clone is medium-sized. The genes are TRBV2 and TRBJ2-7, with TRBD2 as a possible D gene (5 bases). CDR1 and CDR2 from the germline V gene are SNHLY and FYNNEI. Trimming left V 6 bases short and J 7 bases short, with 13 bases between. CDR3 length: 12 residues. CDR3 sequence (DNA): TGTGCCAGCAGCGACTACCCGCGGGAGCAGTACTTC. As protein: CASSDYPREQYF.

This clone was observed a single time. This chain joins TRBV4-2 and TRBJ1-5, with D possibly being TRBD1 (5 bases). The ends were cut back, 1 base at V and 2 bases at J, with 15 bases in the middle. CDR3 length: 17 amino acids. The germline gives CDR1 LGHNA, CDR2 YNFKEQ. The CDR3 protein is CASSQGGGDRGNQPQHF. CDR3 nucleotides: TGTGCCAGCAGCCAAGGAGGCGGGGACCGGGGCAATCAGCCCCAGCATTTT.

The V gene is TRBV19, the J gene TRBJ1-3; D is perhaps TRBD1 (5 bases). The length of the CDR3 is 16 residues. CDR1 LNHDA and CDR2 SQIVND come from the germline V gene (reference sequence). V dropped 3 bases and J dropped 0 bases, with 12 bases sitting between them. CDR3 DNA: TGTGCCAGTAGTATTTACAGGTGGGACTCTGGAAACACCATATATTTT. This encodes CASSIYRWDSGNTIYF.